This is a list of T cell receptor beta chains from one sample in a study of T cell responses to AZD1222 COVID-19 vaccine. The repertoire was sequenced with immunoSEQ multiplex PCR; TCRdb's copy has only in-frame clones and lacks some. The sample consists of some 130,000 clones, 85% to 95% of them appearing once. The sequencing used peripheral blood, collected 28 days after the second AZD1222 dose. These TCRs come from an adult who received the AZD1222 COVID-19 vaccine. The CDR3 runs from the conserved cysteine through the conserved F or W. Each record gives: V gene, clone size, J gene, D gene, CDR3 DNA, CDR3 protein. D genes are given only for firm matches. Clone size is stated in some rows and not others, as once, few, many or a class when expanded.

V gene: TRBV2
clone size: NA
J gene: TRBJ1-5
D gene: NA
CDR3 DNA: TGTGCCAGCAGTGATCGCGTAGGCAATCAGCCCCAGCATTTT
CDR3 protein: CASSDRVGNQPQHF

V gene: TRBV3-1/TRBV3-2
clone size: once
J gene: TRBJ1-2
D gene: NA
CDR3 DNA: TGTGCCAGCAGCCCTGCCCAATCCCGAACAGTCTATGGCTACACCTTC
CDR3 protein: CASSPAQSRTVYGYTF

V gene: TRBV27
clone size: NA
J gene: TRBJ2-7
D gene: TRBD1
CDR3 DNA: TGTGCCAGCAGTCTGACAGGGTACGAGCAGTACTTC
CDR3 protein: CASSLTGYEQYF

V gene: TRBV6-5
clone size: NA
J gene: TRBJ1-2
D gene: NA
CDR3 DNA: TGTGCCAGCAGTCGGGACCGGGACCCCACCTTTGGCTACACCTTC
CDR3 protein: CASSRDRDPTFGYTF

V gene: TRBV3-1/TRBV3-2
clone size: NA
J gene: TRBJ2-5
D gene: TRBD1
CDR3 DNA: TGTGCCAGCAGCCCTAAGACCGGGACAGGGACTTCAAGGCTCACCCAGTACTTC
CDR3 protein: CASSPKTGTGTSRLTQYF

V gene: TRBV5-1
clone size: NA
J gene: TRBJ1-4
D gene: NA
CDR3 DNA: TGCGCCAGCAGCTTGGAGAGGGTTGGGGACAAACTGTTTTTT
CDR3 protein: CASSLERVGDKLFF

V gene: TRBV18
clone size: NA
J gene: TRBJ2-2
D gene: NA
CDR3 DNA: TGTGCCAGCTCACCGATACAGGGAGCCGGGGAGCTGTTTTTT
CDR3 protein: CASSPIQGAGELFF

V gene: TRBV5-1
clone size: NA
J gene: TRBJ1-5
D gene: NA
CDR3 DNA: TGCGCCAGCAGCCCAACTAACCCTAGTCAGCCCCAGCATTTT
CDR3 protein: CASSPTNPSQPQHF

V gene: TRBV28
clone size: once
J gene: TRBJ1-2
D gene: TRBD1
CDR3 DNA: TGTGCCAGCATCCCTGGGGGACAGGGCCTCTATGGCTACACCTTC
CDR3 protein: CASIPGGQGLYGYTF

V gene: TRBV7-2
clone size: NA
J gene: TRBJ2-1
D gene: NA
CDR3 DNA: TGTGCCAGCAGCCCTAACGCCGGACTTGCTTCCTACAATGAGCAGTTCTTC
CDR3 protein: CASSPNAGLASYNEQFF

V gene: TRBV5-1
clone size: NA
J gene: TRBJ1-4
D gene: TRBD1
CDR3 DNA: TGCGCCAGCAGACAGGGGGCTTATGAAAAACTGTTTTTT
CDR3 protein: CASRQGAYEKLFF

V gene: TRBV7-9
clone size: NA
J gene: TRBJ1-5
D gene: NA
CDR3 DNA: TGTGCCAGCGCATGGGGGCAAGGGGAGAATCAGCCCCAGCATTTT
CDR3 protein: CASAWGQGENQPQHF

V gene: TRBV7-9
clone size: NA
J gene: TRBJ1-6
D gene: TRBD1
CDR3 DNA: TGTGCCAGCAGCCCCGACAGGGGGCCCGATTCACCCCTCCACTTT
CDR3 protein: CASSPDRGPDSPLHF

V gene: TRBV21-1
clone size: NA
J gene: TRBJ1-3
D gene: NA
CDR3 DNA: TGTGCCAGCAGTAGTTTTGTACGGGTATCTGGAAACACCATATATTTT
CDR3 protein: CASSSFVRVSGNTIYF

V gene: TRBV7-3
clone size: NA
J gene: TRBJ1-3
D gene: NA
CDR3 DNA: TGTGCCAGCAGCTTAAGTCCAGGGGCATATGGAAACACCATATATTTT
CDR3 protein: CASSLSPGAYGNTIYF

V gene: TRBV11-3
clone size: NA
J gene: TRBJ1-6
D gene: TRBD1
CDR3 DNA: TGTGCCAGCAGCTTAGACCCTATGGGACAGCAGATCCACTTT
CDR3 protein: CASSLDPMGQQIHF

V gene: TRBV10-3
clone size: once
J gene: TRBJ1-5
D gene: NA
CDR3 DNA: TGTGCCATCAGTGCCGCTCTACGGCAGCCCCAGCATTTT
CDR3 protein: CAISAALRQPQHF

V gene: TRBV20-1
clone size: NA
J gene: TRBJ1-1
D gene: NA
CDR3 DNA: TGCAGTGCTAGTCCCAGAAACCGGGCTTTCTTT
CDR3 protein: CSASPRNRAFF

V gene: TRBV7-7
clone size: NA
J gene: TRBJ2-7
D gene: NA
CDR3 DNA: TGTGCTAGCAGCTTAGAGGGAGGCTACGAGCAGTACTTC
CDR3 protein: CASSLEGGYEQYF

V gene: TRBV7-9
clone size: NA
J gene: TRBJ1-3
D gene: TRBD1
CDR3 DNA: TGTGCCAGCAGCCAGGGGGGAAGGGCTGGAAACACCATATATTTT
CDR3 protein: CASSQGGRAGNTIYF

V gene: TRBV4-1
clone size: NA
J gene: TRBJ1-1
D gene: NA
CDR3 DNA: TGCGCCAGCAGCCAAGATTTTCAGGACAGTCACATATTGGCTGAAGCTTTCTTT
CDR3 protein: CASSQDFQDSHILAEAFF

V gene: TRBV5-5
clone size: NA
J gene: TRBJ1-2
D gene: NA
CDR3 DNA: TGTGCCAGCAGCTTGGCCGCTGGCCGTGACTATGGCTACACCTTC
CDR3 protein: CASSLAAGRDYGYTF

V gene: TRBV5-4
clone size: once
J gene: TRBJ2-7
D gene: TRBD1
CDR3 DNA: TGTGCCAGCAGCTCCCCCGGGACAGGGGGCGGTTACGAGCAGTACTTC
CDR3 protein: CASSSPGTGGGYEQYF